The sequence of this T cell receptor beta chain was determined in a study of T cell responses to AZD1222 COVID-19 vaccine. The study, taken as a whole, reports: Within unmutated variant regions lay the reported targets of nearly half of spike-specific TCRs. None of the repertoires were sampled until the peak T cell response had passed.

Profiled with immunoSEQ multiplex PCR; TCRdb holds only in-frame clones, not every one. The table has some 130,000 clones, 90% to 95% seen once; the top ten hold under 3.5%. For this clone: The antigen is unknown.

Per germline, CDR1 PRHDT and CDR2 FYEKMQ (reference sequence). The CDR3 totals 12 residues. Trimming shortened V by 4 bases and J by 5 bases, and 9 bases separated the two germline ends. The chain combines TRBV13 with TRBJ2-7; either TRBD1 or TRBD2 may supply D (5 bases each). The sample consisted of peripheral blood, taken on day 0 of AZD1222 vaccination. The TCR comes from an adult in good health. The CDR3 spells CASSWGPDEQYF. For the CDR3, the DNA is TGTGCCAGCAGCTGGGGACCGGACGAGCAGTACTTC.